These 10 T cell receptor beta chains share one sample of origin, sequenced in a study of monozygotic twins with cystic fibrosis. Clones were sequenced by immunoSEQ multiplex PCR, and TCRdb holds only the in-frame ones, with some missing. The table lists just over 14,000 clones, more than 75% of them singletons. Sequencing used blood. Receptors originate from a boy between 10 and 17 years old with cystic fibrosis.

The genes are TRBV28 and TRBJ2-5; D gene uncertain. Trimming stripped 3 bases from V and 2 bases from J, with 7 bases between. This CDR3 contains 13 residues. Germline loops: CDR1 MDHEN, CDR2 SYDVKM. CDR3 region: CASSFLQQETQYF. The CDR3 coding sequence is TGTGCCAGCAGTTTTTTGCAGCAAGAGACCCAGTACTTC.

This clone was observed a single time. V and J are TRBV7-3 and TRBJ2-1; TRBD2 agrees at 8 bases. The CDR3 is made up of 13 amino acids. Trimming cost V 6 bases and J 6 bases; bases outside gene matches: 4. Germline V gene data show CDR1 as SGHTA and CDR2 as FQGTGA. The CDR3 DNA sequence: TGTGCCAGCAGACCCGGGGGGGCCAATGAGCAGTTCTTC. This codes for CASRPGGANEQFF.

The chain has TRBV18 and TRBJ2-1; TRBD2 aligns across 14 bases. CDR1 is KGHSH, CDR2 LQKENI, per germline. With V trimmed by 3 bases and J by 4 bases, 2 bases remained unmatched. The CDR3 covers 16 residues. The CDR3 nucleotides read TGTGCCAGCTCACCGGGACTAGCGGGGGTATACAATGAGCAGTTCTTC. This encodes CASSPGLAGVYNEQFF.

This rearrangement joins TRBV19 to TRBJ1-5, with a possible D match to TRBD1 (6 bases). This CDR3 comprises 17 residues. Germline V gene lookup returns CDR1 LNHDA and CDR2 SQIVND (reference sequence). V lost 3 bases, J lost 7 bases, and 22 bases lay in between. The DNA for the CDR3 is TGTGCCAGTAGTATGACACCCCTTGGGGGCAGGGACCAGCCCCAGCATTTT. Amino acids: CASSMTPLGGRDQPQHF.

CDR3 amino acids: CASSRSGAGGPEAFF. The CDR3 region has the DNA TGTGCCAGCAGCAGATCCGGGGCAGGGGGCCCTGAAGCTTTCTTT. The V call is TRBV7-2, the J call TRBJ1-1; TRBD1 matches at 8 bases. The CDR3 totals 15 residues. Germline trimming cut 5 bases from V and 6 bases from J; bases unmatched to any gene: 11. Germline lookup yields CDR1 SGHTA and CDR2 FQGNSA.

The table lists this clone with a count of one. The chain combines TRBV10-1 with TRBJ1-1, with D perhaps matching TRBD1 (5 bases). Germline assignment: CDR1 WNHNN and CDR2 SYGVQD (reference sequence). Trimming stripped 2 bases from V and 11 bases from J, with 15 bases between. The CDR3 consists of 13 residues. In DNA form, the CDR3 reads TGCGCCAGCAGTGAGACCAGGGTCTCTCGGGCTTTCTTT. This encodes CASSETRVSRAFF.

CDR3 in amino acids: CASVDSRLLNTEAFF. The CDR3 nucleotides are TGTGCCTCGGTAGACAGCCGACTTTTAAACACTGAAGCTTTCTTT. The chain recombines TRBV6-1 with TRBJ1-1; weak D call: TRBD1 (5 bases). The ends were cut back, 11 bases at V and 2 bases at J, with 21 bases in the middle. This CDR3 contains 15 residues. Germline V gene sequence: CDR1 MNHNS, CDR2 SASEGT.

This chain uses TRBV7-9 with TRBJ2-3; the match to TRBD2 covers 7 bases. Germline-derived CDR1 and CDR2 are SEHNR and FQNEAQ (reference sequence). The CDR3 has 15 amino acids. The ends lost 1 base at V and 1 base at J; junction bases unmatched: 2. CDR3 amino acids: CASSLGTSGTDTQYF. Here the CDR3 DNA reads TGTGCCAGCAGCTTAGGCACTAGCGGCACAGATACGCAGTATTTT.

This rearrangement joins TRBV5-6 to TRBJ2-1; 11 bases fit TRBD2. Germline V gene lookup returns CDR1 SGHDT and CDR2 YYEEEE. V lost 7 bases and J lost 7; bases outside the gene matches: 10. The CDR3 is 15 residues long. The CDR3 nucleotides read TGTGCCAGCGTGCTAGCGGGAGGAGCTTATAATGAGCAGTTCTTC. It encodes CASVLAGGAYNEQFF.

The rearrangement links TRBV10-3 to TRBJ2-1; 8 positions agree with TRBD2. This CDR3 has 17 amino acids. The V and J ends lost 5 bases and 9 bases, in that order; junction bases with no gene match: 18. The germline V gene encodes CDR1 ENHRY and CDR2 SYGVKD. For the CDR3, the DNA is TGTGCCATCAGTTCCCGGGGAGCGGGGGTGGATAGGGGTGAGCAGTTCTTC. Translated, it gives CAISSRGAGVDRGEQFF.